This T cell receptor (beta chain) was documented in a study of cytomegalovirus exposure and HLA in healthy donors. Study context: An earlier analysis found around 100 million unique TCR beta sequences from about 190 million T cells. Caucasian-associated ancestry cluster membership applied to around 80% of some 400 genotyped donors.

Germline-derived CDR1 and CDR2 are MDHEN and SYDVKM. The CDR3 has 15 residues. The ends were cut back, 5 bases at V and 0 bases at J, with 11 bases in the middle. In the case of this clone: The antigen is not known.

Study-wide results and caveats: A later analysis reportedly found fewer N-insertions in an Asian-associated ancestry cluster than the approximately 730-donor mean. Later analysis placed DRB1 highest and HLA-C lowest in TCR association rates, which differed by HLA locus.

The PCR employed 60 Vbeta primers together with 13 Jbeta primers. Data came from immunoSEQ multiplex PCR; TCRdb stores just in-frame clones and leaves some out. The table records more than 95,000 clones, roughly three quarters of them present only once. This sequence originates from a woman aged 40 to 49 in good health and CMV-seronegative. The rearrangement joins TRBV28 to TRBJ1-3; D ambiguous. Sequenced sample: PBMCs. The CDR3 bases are TGTGCCAGCAGTCCCCTCCTAGCCTCTGGAAACACCATATATTTT. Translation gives CASSPLLASGNTIYF.